This T cell receptor beta chain is from a study of blood T cell repertoires in COVID-19. Methods used by the authors: The authors estimated nucleated cell counts from reference gene primer amplification. Data came from immunoSEQ multiplex PCR; TCRdb stores just in-frame clones and leaves some out. The V and J calls and clone size are taken from that table; D and trimming were inferred from the DNA. The repertoire has tens of thousands of clones, less than 80% of them found once; the top ten carry roughly 9.8%. Sequenced material: peripheral blood. This sequence was found in a human donor in a cohort sampled during active COVID-19.

CDR3 bases: TGTGCCAGCAGCTTGGGGGCAGGGGGAAGAAACGAGCAGTACTTC. Protein product: CASSLGAGGRNEQYF. The chain carries TRBV5-4 and TRBJ2-7, with 7 bases lining up with TRBD1. The germline V gene has CDR1 SGHNT and CDR2 YYREEE (reference sequence). Losses at the gene ends were 0 bases for V and 5 bases for J; bases not matched to a gene: 8. The CDR3 loop spans 15 amino acids.